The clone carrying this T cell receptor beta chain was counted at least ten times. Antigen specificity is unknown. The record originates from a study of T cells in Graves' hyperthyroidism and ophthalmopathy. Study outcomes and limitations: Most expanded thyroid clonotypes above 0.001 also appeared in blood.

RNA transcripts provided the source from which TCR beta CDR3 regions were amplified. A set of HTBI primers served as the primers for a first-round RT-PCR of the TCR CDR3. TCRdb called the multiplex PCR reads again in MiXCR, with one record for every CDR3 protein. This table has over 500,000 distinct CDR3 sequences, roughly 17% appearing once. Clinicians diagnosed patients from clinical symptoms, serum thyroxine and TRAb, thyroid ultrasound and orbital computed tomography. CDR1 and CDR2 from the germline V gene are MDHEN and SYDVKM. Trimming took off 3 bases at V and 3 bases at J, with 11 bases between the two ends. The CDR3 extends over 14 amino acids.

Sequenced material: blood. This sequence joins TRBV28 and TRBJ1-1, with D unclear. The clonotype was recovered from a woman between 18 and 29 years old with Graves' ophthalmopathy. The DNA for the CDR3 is TGTGCCAGCAGTTTCAGCAATGCGCACACTGAAGCTTTCTTT. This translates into CASSFSNAHTEAFF.